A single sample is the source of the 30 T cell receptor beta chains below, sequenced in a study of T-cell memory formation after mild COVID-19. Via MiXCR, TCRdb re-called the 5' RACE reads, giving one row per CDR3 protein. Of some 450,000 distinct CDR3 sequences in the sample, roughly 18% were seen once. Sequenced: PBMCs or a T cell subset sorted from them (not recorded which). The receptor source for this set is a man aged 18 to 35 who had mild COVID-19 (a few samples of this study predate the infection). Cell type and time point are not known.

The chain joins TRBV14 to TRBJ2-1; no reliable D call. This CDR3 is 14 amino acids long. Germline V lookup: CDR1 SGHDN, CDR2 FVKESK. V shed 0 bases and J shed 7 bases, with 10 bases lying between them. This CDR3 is CASSQDSRFNEQFF. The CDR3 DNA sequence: TGTGCCAGCAGCCAAGACTCGCGGTTTAATGAGCAGTTCTTC.

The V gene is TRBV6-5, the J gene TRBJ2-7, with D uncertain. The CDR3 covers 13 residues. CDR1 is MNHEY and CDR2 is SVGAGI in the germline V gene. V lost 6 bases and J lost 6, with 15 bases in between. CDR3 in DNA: TGTGCCAGCAGCCGCGGAGTGCTCCTCGAGCAGTACTTC. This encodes CASSRGVLLEQYF.

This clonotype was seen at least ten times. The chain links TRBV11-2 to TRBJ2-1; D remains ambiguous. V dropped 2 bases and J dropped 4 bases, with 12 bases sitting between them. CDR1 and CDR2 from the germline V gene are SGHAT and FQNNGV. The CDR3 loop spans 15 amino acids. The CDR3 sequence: CASSLTADLYNEQFF. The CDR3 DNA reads TGTGCCAGCAGCTTAACTGCGGACCTATACAATGAGCAGTTCTTC.

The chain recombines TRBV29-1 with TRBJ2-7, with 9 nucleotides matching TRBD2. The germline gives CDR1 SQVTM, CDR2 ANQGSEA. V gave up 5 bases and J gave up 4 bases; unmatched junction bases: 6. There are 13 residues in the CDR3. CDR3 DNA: TGCAGCGTTTCTGTAGCGGGGGAGTACGAGCAGTACGTC. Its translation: CSVSVAGEYEQYV.

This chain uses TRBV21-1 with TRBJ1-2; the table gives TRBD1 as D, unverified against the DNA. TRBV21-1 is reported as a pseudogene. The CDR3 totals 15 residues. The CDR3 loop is CASSTPRRQRGGYTF. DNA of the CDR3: TGTGCCAGCAGCACGCCCAGGCGACAGCGCGGGGGCTACACCTTC.

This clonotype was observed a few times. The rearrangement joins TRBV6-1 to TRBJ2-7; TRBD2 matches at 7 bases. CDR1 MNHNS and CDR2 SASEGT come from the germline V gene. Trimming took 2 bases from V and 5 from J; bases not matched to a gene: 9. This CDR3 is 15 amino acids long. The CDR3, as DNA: TGTGCCAGCAGTGAAAAGTGGGGAGGGAATGACGAGCAGTACGTC. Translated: CASSEKWGGNDEQYV.

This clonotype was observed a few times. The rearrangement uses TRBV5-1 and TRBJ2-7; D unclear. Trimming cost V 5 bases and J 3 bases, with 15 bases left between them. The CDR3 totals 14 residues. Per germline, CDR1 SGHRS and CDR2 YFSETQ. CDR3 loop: CASSRARTHYEQYF. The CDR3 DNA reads TGCGCCAGCAGTCGAGCACGGACCCACTACGAGCAGTACTTC.

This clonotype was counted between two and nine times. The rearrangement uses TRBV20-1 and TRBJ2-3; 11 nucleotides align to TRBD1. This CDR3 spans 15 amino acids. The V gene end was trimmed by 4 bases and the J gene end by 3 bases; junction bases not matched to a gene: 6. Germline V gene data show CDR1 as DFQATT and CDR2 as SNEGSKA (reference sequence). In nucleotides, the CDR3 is TGCAGTGCTATCGGACAGGGGGCGAGGACAGATACGCAGTATTTT. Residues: CSAIGQGARTDTQYF.

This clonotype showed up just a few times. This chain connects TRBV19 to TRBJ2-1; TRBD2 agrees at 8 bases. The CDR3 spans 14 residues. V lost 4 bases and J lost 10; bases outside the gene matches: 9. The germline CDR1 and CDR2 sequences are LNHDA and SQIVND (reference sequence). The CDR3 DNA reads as TGTGCCAGTAGTAGCGGGGGGCCTACAAGGGAGCAGTTCTTC. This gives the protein CASSSGGPTREQFF. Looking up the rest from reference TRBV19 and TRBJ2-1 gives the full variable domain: DGGITQSPKYLFRKEGQNVTLSCEQNLNHDAMYWYRQDPGQGLRLIYYSQIVNDFQKGDIAEGYSVSREKKESFPLTVTSAQKNPTAFYLCASSSGGPTREQFFGPGTRLTVL.

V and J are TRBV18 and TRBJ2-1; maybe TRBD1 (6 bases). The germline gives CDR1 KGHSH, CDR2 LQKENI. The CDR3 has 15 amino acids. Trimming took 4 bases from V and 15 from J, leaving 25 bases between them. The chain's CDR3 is CASSLEGTMGDIWFF. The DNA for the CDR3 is TGTGCCAGCTCACTCGAGGGGACCATGGGGGACATTTGGTTCTTC.

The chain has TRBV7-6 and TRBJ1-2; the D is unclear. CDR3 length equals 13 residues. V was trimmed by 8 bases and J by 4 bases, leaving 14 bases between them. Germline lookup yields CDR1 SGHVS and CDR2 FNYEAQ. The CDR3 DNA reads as TGTGCCAGCTCTGAGGCAGAATTCTATGGCTACACCTTC. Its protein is CASSEAEFYGYTF.

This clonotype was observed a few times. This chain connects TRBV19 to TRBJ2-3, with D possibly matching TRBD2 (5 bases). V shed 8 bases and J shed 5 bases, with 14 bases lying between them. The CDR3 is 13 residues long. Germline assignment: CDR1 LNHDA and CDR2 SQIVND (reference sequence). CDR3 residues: CASGTGLEDTQYF. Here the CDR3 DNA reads TGTGCCAGTGGTACGGGGTTGGAAGATACGCAGTATTTT.

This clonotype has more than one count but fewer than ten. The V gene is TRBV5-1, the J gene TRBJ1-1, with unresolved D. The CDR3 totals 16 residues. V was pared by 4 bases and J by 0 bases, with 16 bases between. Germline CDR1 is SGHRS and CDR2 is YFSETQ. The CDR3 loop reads CASSPEPNGMNTEAFF. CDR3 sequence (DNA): TGCGCCAGCAGCCCGGAACCTAATGGGATGAACACTGAAGCTTTCTTT. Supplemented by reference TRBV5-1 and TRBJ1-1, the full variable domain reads KAGVTQTPRYLIKTRGQQVTLSCSPISGHRSVSWYQQTPGQGLQFLFEYFSETQRNKGNFPGRFSGRQFSNSRSEMNVSTLELGDSALYLCASSPEPNGMNTEAFFGQGTRLTVV.

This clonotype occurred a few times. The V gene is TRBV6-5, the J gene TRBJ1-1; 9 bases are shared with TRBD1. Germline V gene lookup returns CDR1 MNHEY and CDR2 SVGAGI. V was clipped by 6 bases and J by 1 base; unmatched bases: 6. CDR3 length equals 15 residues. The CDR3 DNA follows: TGTGCCAGCAGGATAGGGACAGGGCGGAACACTGAAGCTTTCTTT. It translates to CASRIGTGRNTEAFF.

The CDR3 here is CASSWADGEQYV. The CDR3 DNA reads TGTGCCAGCAGTTGGGCGGACGGCGAGCAGTACGTC. V usage is TRBV6-2 or TRBV6-3 and J usage is TRBJ2-7; D is unclear. The CDR3 covers 12 residues. Germline V gene data show CDR1 as MNHEY and CDR2 as SVGEGT. V shed 4 bases and J shed 6 bases, with 10 bases lying between them.

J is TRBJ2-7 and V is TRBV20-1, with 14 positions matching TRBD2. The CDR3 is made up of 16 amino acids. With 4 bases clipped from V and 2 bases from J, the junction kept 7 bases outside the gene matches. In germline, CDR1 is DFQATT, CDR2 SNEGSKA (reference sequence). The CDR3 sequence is CSATGTSGGQTYEQYV. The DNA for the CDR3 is TGCAGTGCTACCGGGACTAGCGGGGGCCAAACCTACGAGCAGTACGTC.

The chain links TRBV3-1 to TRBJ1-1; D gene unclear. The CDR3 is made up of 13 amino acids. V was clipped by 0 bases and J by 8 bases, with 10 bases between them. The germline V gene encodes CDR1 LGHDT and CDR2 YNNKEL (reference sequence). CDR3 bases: TGTGCCAGCAGCCAAGATCAAGCAGGAGAAGCTTTCTTT. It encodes CASSQDQAGEAFF.

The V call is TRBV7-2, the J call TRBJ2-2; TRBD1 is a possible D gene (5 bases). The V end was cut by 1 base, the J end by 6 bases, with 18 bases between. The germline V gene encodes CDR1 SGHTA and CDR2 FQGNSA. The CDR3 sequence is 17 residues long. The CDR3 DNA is TGTGCCAGCAGCTTAGAACTGTCAGGGTATTACGCCGGGGAGCTGTTTTTT. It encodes CASSLELSGYYAGELFF.

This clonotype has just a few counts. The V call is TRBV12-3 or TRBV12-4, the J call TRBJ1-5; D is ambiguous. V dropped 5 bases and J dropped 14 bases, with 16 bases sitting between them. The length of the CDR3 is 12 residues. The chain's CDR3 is CASSLGRSAEHF. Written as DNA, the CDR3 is TGTGCCAGCAGTCTCGGTAGGTCTGCCGAGCATTTT.

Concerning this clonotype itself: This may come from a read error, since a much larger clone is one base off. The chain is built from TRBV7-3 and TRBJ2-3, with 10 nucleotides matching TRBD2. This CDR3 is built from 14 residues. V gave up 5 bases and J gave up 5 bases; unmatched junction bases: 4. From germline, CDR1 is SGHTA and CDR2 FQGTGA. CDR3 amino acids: CASSVLAGLDTQYF. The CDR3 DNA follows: TGTGCCAGCAGCGTACTAGCGGGGCTAGATACGCAGTATTTT.

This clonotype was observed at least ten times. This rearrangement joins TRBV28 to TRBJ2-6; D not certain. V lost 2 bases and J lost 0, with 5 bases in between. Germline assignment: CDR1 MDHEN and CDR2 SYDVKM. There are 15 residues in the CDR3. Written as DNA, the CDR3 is TGTGCCAGCAGTTTAGGGAACTCTGGGGCCAACGTCCTGACTTTC. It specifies CASSLGNSGANVLTF.

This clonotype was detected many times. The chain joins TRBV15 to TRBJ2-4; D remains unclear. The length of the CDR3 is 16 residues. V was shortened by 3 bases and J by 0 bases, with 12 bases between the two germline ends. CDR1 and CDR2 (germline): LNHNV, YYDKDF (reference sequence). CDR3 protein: CATSSRKGLAKNIQYF. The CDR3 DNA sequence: TGTGCCACCAGCAGTAGGAAGGGTTTAGCCAAAAACATTCAGTACTTC.

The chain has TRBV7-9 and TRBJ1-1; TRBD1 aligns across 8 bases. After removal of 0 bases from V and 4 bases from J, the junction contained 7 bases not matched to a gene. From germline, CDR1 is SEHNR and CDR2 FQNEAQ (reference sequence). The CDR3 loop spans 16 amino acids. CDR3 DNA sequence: TGTGCCAGCAGCTTAGCCCAGAGGACAGGGCCCACTGAAGCTTTCTTT. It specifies CASSLAQRTGPTEAFF.

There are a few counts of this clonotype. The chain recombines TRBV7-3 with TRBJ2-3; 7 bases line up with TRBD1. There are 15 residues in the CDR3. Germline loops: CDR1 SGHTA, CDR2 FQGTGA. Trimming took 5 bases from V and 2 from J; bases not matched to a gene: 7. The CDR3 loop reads CASSRRGQNTDTQYF. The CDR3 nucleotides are TGTGCCAGCAGCCGCCGGGGACAGAACACAGATACGCAGTATTTT.

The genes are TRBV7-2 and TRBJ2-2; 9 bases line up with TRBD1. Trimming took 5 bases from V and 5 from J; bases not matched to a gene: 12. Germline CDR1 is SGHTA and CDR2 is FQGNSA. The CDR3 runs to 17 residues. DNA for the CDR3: TGTGCCAGCAGCCCACGAGGACAGGGGATGAGAACCGGGGAGCTGTTTTTT. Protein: CASSPRGQGMRTGELFF.

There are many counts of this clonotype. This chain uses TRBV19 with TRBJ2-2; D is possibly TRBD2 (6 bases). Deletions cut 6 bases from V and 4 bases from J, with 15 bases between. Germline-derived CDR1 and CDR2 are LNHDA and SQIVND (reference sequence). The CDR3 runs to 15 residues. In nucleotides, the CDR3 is TGTGCCAGTAGCAGATACCGGGACTCCACCGGGGAGCTGTTTTTT. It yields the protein CASSRYRDSTGELFF.

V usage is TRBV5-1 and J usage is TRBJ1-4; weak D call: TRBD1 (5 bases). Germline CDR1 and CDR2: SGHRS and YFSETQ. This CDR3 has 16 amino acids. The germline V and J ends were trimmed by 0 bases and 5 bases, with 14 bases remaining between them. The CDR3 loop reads CASSLDGAAINEKLFF. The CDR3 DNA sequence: TGCGCCAGCAGCTTGGATGGGGCAGCGATCAATGAAAAACTGTTTTTT.

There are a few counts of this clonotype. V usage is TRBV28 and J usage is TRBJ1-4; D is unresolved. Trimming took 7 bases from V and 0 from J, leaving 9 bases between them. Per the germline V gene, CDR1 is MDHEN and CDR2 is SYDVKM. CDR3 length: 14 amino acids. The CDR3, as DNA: TGTGCCAGCACCAGCCATGCAACTAATGAAAAACTGTTTTTT. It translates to CASTSHATNEKLFF.

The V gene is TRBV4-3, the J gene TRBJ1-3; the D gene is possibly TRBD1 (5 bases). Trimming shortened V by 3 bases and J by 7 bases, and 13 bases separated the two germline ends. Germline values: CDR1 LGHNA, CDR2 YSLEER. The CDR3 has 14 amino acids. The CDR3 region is CASSHRTGSNTIYF. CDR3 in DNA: TGCGCCAGCAGCCATCGCACAGGCTCGAACACCATATATTTT.

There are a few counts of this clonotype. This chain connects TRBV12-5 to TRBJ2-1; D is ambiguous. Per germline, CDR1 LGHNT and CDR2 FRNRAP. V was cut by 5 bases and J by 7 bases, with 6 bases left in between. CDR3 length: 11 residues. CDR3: CASGVRNEQFF. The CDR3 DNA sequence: TGTGCTAGTGGTGTAAGGAATGAGCAGTTCTTC.